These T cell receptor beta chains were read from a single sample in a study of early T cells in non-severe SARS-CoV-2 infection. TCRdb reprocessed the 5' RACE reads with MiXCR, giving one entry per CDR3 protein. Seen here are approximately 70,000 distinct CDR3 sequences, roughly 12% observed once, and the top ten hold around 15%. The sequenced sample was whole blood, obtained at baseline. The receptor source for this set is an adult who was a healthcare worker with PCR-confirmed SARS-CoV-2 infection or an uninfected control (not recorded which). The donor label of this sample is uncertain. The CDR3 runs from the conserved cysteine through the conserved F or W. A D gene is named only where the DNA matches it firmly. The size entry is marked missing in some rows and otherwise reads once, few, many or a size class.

CDR3nt: TGTGCCAGCAGCTTGAAGACAGGGGATGGCTACACCTTC; CDR3aa: CASSLKTGDGYTF; v_gene: TRBV5-6; d_gene: TRBD1; j_gene: TRBJ1-2; abundance: many; len: 13
CDR3nt: TGTGCCAGCAGTCCTTGGCCTCAGGCGGGGCAGCCCCAGCATTTT; CDR3aa: CASSPWPQAGQPQHF; v_gene: TRBV6-6; d_gene: NA; j_gene: TRBJ1-5; abundance: many; len: 15
CDR3nt: TGTGCTAGTGCCCTGGACAGCTTCAACACTGAAGCTTTCTTT; CDR3aa: CASALDSFNTEAFF; v_gene: TRBV12-5; d_gene: NA; j_gene: TRBJ1-1; abundance: few; len: 14
CDR3nt: TGTGCCAGCAGCTCCCCTAGCGGGAGAAGCCACGAGCAGTACTTC; CDR3aa: CASSSPSGRSHEQYF; v_gene: TRBV12-3/TRBV12-4; d_gene: TRBD2; j_gene: TRBJ2-7; abundance: many; len: 15
CDR3nt: TGTGCCAGCAGCCAAGAGCTCCGGAGCTCCTACGAGCAGTACTTC; CDR3aa: CASSQELRSSYEQYF; v_gene: TRBV3-1; d_gene: NA; j_gene: TRBJ2-7; abundance: NA; len: 15
CDR3nt: TGTGCCAGCTGGACAGGGTTAGGGACTGAAGCTTTCTTT; CDR3aa: CASWTGLGTEAFF; v_gene: TRBV12-3/TRBV12-4; d_gene: TRBD1; j_gene: TRBJ1-1; abundance: many; len: 13
CDR3nt: TGTGCCAGCAGTTTAGTAGAGGATTATGGCTACACCTTC; CDR3aa: CASSLVEDYGYTF; v_gene: TRBV12-3/TRBV12-4; d_gene: NA; j_gene: TRBJ1-2; abundance: NA; len: 13
CDR3nt: TGTGCCTGGAGTAAGCTGGTCCCGAACACTGAAGCTTTCTTT; CDR3aa: CAWSKLVPNTEAFF; v_gene: TRBV30; d_gene: NA; j_gene: TRBJ1-1; abundance: NA; len: 14
CDR3nt: TGCGCCAGCAGGGCAGGGTTCGAGGCCGGGGAGCTGTTTTTT; CDR3aa: CASRAGFEAGELFF; v_gene: TRBV5-1; d_gene: NA; j_gene: TRBJ2-2; abundance: few; len: 14
CDR3nt: TGCAGTGCTCTGATAGGGGGTCTCTTAACTGAAGCTTTCTTT; CDR3aa: CSALIGGLLTEAFF; v_gene: TRBV20-1; d_gene: NA; j_gene: TRBJ1-1; abundance: few; len: 14
CDR3nt: TGTGCTAGTGGTCCCAGCGGAGATACGCAGTATTTT; CDR3aa: CASGPSGDTQYF; v_gene: TRBV12-5; d_gene: NA; j_gene: TRBJ2-3; abundance: many; len: 12
CDR3nt: TGTGCCATCAGTGAGCTGGGGGGGTCAGGCGATACGCAGTATTTT; CDR3aa: CAISELGGSGDTQYF; v_gene: TRBV10-3; d_gene: TRBD2; j_gene: TRBJ2-3; abundance: NA; len: 15
CDR3nt: TGCAGCGTTGGGACAGGGACTCCCACAGATACGCAGTATTTT; CDR3aa: CSVGTGTPTDTQYF; v_gene: TRBV29-1; d_gene: TRBD1; j_gene: TRBJ2-3; abundance: few; len: 14
CDR3nt: TGTGCCAGCAGCCAAGTCTTAAGCGGGGAGCTAGCCAAAAACATTCAGTACTTC; CDR3aa: CASSQVLSGELAKNIQYF; v_gene: TRBV4-2; d_gene: TRBD2; j_gene: TRBJ2-4; abundance: NA; len: 18
CDR3nt: TGCGCCAGCAGCCAAGATTCGGGGCAAAACTATAATCAGCCCCAGCATTTT; CDR3aa: CASSQDSGQNYNQPQHF; v_gene: TRBV4-1; d_gene: NA; j_gene: TRBJ1-5; abundance: few; len: 17
CDR3nt: TGCAGTGCTAGAAGCGGGGGCTACGAGCAGTACTTC; CDR3aa: CSARSGGYEQYF; v_gene: TRBV20-1; d_gene: TRBD2; j_gene: TRBJ2-7; abundance: NA; len: 12
CDR3nt: TGTGCCAGTAGTATCCCGGCCAGCGGAGGCACAGATACGCAGTATTTT; CDR3aa: CASSIPASGGTDTQYF; v_gene: TRBV19; d_gene: NA; j_gene: TRBJ2-3; abundance: few; len: 16
CDR3nt: TGCGCCAGCAGCCAAGAATGGCGGTTGAACACTGAAGCTTTCTTT; CDR3aa: CASSQEWRLNTEAFF; v_gene: TRBV4-3; d_gene: NA; j_gene: TRBJ1-1; abundance: few; len: 15
CDR3nt: TGCGCCAGCAGCCAGGGAGGGACGAATGAGCAGTTCTTC; CDR3aa: CASSQGGTNEQFF; v_gene: TRBV4-1; d_gene: TRBD2; j_gene: TRBJ2-1; abundance: NA; len: 13
CDR3nt: TGTGCCAGCAGCCAATCCCGAACCGGGCCTCTCTCCTACGAGCAGTACTTC; CDR3aa: CASSQSRTGPLSYEQYF; v_gene: TRBV3-1; d_gene: NA; j_gene: TRBJ2-7; abundance: NA; len: 17
CDR3nt: TGCGCCAGCGGCCCCGTGGAAGGTAGGCCCTACGAGCAGTACTTC; CDR3aa: CASGPVEGRPYEQYF; v_gene: TRBV4-1; d_gene: NA; j_gene: TRBJ2-7; abundance: once; len: 15
CDR3nt: TGCGCCAGCAGCTTGGGATTGGGACAGCCTAATGAAAAACTGTTTTTT; CDR3aa: CASSLGLGQPNEKLFF; v_gene: TRBV5-1; d_gene: TRBD1; j_gene: TRBJ1-4; abundance: NA; len: 16
CDR3nt: TGTGCCAGCACCTCACAGTTCCAAGAGACCCAGTACTTC; CDR3aa: CASTSQFQETQYF; v_gene: TRBV11-2; d_gene: NA; j_gene: TRBJ2-5; abundance: many; len: 13
CDR3nt: TGTGCCACCAGTGATTCGGGACCAACAGAGACCCAGTACTTC; CDR3aa: CATSDSGPTETQYF; v_gene: TRBV24-1; d_gene: NA; j_gene: TRBJ2-5; abundance: few; len: 14
CDR3nt: TGTGCCAGCAGTCGGGCCCGTGGGAATGAAAAACTGTTTTTT; CDR3aa: CASSRARGNEKLFF; v_gene: TRBV7-2; d_gene: NA; j_gene: TRBJ1-4; abundance: many; len: 14
CDR3nt: TGCAGTGCTAGAGAGCGGGGACTAGCAGGTGATACGCAGTATTTT; CDR3aa: CSARERGLAGDTQYF; v_gene: TRBV20-1; d_gene: TRBD2; j_gene: TRBJ2-3; abundance: many; len: 15
CDR3nt: TGTGCCAGCAGCTTCGATGGCTACACCTTC; CDR3aa: CASSFDGYTF; v_gene: TRBV7-9; d_gene: NA; j_gene: TRBJ1-2; abundance: few; len: 10
CDR3nt: TGTGCCAGCAGTTTGGGGACACGCCTGAGAACTAGCAATCAGCCCCAGCATTTT; CDR3aa: CASSLGTRLRTSNQPQHF; v_gene: TRBV12-3/TRBV12-4; d_gene: NA; j_gene: TRBJ1-5; abundance: few; len: 18
CDR3nt: TGTGCCAGCAGGGGACAGTCCAGCTCCTACAATGAGCAGTTCTTC; CDR3aa: CASRGQSSSYNEQFF; v_gene: TRBV2; d_gene: TRBD1; j_gene: TRBJ2-1; abundance: few; len: 15
CDR3nt: TGTGCCAGCAGTGTAAAAGCGGGTTCAGAGACCCAGTACTTC; CDR3aa: CASSVKAGSETQYF; v_gene: TRBV6-5; d_gene: NA; j_gene: TRBJ2-5; abundance: few; len: 14
CDR3nt: TGTGCCAGCAGTTCGGGCAGCTTAAATGAAAAACTGTTTTTT; CDR3aa: CASSSGSLNEKLFF; v_gene: TRBV27; d_gene: NA; j_gene: TRBJ1-4; abundance: many; len: 14
CDR3nt: TGTGCCAGCAGCTCGCCCCCCGGGACTAGCCAATTGCAAGAGACCCAGTACTTC; CDR3aa: CASSSPPGTSQLQETQYF; v_gene: TRBV7-2; d_gene: TRBD2; j_gene: TRBJ2-5; abundance: many; len: 18
CDR3nt: TGTGCCAGCATGAAGGAGGGGACAGGTAAACATGAGCAGTTCTTC; CDR3aa: CASMKEGTGKHEQFF; v_gene: TRBV2; d_gene: TRBD1; j_gene: TRBJ2-1; abundance: NA; len: 15
CDR3nt: TGTGCCAGCAGCCCAACCCCGGGGCCGGAAAACACCATATATTTT; CDR3aa: CASSPTPGPENTIYF; v_gene: TRBV7-6; d_gene: NA; j_gene: TRBJ1-3; abundance: NA; len: 15
CDR3nt: TGTGCCACCACTTCTAGCGGGGGGGCACGTGAGCAGTTCTTC; CDR3aa: CATTSSGGAREQFF; v_gene: TRBV12-3/TRBV12-4; d_gene: TRBD2; j_gene: TRBJ2-1; abundance: NA; len: 14
CDR3nt: TGTGCCAGCAGCTTGTTTTATGTCGAGGGGGTGAGGACTGAAGCTTTCTTT; CDR3aa: CASSLFYVEGVRTEAFF; v_gene: TRBV5-5; d_gene: NA; j_gene: TRBJ1-1; abundance: NA; len: 17
CDR3nt: TGCGCCAGCAGCCAAGAATACACAACCGGAAACACCATATATTTT; CDR3aa: CASSQEYTTGNTIYF; v_gene: TRBV4-3; d_gene: NA; j_gene: TRBJ1-3; abundance: many; len: 15
CDR3nt: TGTGCCAGCAGCCAAGACAGGGATCAGCCCCAGCATTTT; CDR3aa: CASSQDRDQPQHF; v_gene: TRBV3-1; d_gene: NA; j_gene: TRBJ1-5; abundance: NA; len: 13
CDR3nt: TGTGCCAGCTCCGACAGGCTGAACACTGAAGCTTTCTTT; CDR3aa: CASSDRLNTEAFF; v_gene: TRBV18; d_gene: NA; j_gene: TRBJ1-1; abundance: few; len: 13